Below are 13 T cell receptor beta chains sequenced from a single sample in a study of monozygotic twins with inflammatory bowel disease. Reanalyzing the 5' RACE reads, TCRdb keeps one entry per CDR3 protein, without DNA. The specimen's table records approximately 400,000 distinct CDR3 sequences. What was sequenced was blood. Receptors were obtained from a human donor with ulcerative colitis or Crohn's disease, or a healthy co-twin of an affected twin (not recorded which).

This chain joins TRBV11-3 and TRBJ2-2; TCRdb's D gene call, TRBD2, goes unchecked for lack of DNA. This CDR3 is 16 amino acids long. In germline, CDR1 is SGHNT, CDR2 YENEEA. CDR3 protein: CASSLGGLSFTGELFF.

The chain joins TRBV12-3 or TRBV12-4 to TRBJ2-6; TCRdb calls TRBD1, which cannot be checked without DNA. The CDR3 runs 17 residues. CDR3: CASSPPASGSGANVLTF.

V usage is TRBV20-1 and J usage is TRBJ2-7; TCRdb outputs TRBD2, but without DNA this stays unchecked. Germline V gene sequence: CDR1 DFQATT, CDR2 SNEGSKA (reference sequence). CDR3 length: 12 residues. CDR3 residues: CSASAAPYEQYF.

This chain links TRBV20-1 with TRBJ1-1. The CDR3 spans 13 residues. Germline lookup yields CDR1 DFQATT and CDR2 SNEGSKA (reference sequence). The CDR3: CSAREVSDTEAFF.

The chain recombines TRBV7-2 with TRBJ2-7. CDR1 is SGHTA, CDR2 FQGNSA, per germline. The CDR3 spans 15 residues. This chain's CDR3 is CASSPKTHRPYEQYF. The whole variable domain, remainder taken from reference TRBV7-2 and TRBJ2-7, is GAGVSQSPSNKVTEKGKDVELRCDPISGHTALYWYRQSLGQGLEFLIYFQGNSAPDKSGLPSDRFSAERTGGSVSTLTIQRTQQEDSAVYLCASSPKTHRPYEQYFGPGTRLTVT.

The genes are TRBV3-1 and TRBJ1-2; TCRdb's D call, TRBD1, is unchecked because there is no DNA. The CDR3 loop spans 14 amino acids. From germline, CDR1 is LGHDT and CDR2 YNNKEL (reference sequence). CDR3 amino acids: CASSQDDSNYGYTF. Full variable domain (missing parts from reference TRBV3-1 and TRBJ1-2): DTAVSQTPKYLVTQMGNDKSIKCEQNLGHDTMYWYKQDSKKFLKIMFSYNNKELIINETVPNRFSPKSPDKAHLNLHINSLELGDSAVYFCASSQDDSNYGYTFGSGTRLTVV.

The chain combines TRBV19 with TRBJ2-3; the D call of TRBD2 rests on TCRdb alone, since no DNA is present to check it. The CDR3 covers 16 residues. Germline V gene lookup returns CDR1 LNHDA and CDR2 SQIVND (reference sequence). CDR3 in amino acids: CASSFRTSGSPDTQYF.

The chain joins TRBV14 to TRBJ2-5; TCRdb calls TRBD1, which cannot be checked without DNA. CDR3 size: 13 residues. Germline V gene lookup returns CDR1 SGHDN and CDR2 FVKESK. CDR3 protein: CASSQAGTETQYF.

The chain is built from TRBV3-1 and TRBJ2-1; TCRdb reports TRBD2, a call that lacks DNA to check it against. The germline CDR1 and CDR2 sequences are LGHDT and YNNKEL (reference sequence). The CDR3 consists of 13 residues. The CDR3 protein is CASSQAGVNEQFF.

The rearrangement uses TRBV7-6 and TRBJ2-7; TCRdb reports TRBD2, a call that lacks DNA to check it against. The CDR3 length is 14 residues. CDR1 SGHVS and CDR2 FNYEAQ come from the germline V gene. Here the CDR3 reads CASSYTSGSYEQYF.

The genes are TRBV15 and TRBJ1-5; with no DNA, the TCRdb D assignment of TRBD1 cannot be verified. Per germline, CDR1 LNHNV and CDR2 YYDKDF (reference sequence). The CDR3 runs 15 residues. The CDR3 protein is CATRSGGYSNQPQHF.

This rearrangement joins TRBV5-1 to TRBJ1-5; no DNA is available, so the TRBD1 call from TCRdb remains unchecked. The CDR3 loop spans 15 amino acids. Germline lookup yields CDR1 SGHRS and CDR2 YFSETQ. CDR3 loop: CASSIGQGSNQPQHF. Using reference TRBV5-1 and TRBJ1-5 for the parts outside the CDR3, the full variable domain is KAGVTQTPRYLIKTRGQQVTLSCSPISGHRSVSWYQQTPGQGLQFLFEYFSETQRNKGNFPGRFSGRQFSNSRSEMNVSTLELGDSALYLCASSIGQGSNQPQHFGDGTRLSIL.

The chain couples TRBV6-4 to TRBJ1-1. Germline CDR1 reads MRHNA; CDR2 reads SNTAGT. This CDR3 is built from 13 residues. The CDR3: CASSDSTGNKAFF.